Listed here are 27 T cell receptor beta chains from one sample, sequenced in a study of blood T cell repertoires in COVID-19. TCRdb's copy holds only in-frame clones and misses some; the assay was immunoSEQ multiplex PCR. This table has roughly 410,000 clones, over 75% appearing once. Material for sequencing was peripheral blood. Receptors were obtained from a woman in her thirties or forties with COVID-19, enrolled during active disease.

The V call is TRBV5-1, the J call TRBJ1-4, with D hard to call. Germline-derived CDR1 and CDR2 are SGHRS and YFSETQ. The CDR3 length is 14 residues. The ends were cut back, 4 bases at V and 8 bases at J, with 15 bases in the middle. In DNA, the CDR3 is TGCGCCAGCAGCCCGTCAGATAATTTGGAAAAACTGTTTTTT. Its translation is CASSPSDNLEKLFF.

V and J are TRBV9 and TRBJ2-5; 9 bases map to TRBD1. This CDR3 region has 14 residues. Losses at the gene ends were 4 bases for V and 4 bases for J; bases not matched to a gene: 5. Germline CDR1 SGDLS, CDR2 YYNGEE. CDR3 region: CASSFRQGGETQYF. CDR3 sequence (DNA): TGTGCCAGCAGCTTCAGACAGGGGGGAGAGACCCAGTACTTC.

This chain uses TRBV6-4 with TRBJ2-1, with 11 nucleotides matching TRBD2. Per germline, CDR1 MRHNA and CDR2 SNTAGT. CDR3 length: 19 residues. The trim removed 6 bases at V and 0 bases at J, leaving 13 bases unmatched. For the CDR3, the DNA is TGTGCCAGCAGCGGAACTAGCGGGAGAGGGGGTTTCTCCTACAATGAGCAGTTCTTC. Translation: CASSGTSGRGGFSYNEQFF.

The chain has TRBV4-3 and TRBJ1-1; 7 bases fit TRBD1. This CDR3 has 14 residues. The V and J ends lost 1 base and 11 bases, in that order; junction bases with no gene match: 10. Germline loops: CDR1 LGHNA, CDR2 YSLEER. The CDR3 DNA reads TGCGCCAGCAGCCAAGGGACAGGTGTTGTTAGGGCTTTCTTT. It yields the protein CASSQGTGVVRAFF.

The V and J genes are TRBV7-2 and TRBJ1-5; no firm D call. V was trimmed by 3 bases and J by 4 bases, leaving 7 bases between them. Germline values: CDR1 SGHTA, CDR2 FQGNSA. The CDR3 contains 13 residues. As DNA, the CDR3 is TGTGCCAGCAGCTTGAGGAATAATCAGCCCCAGCATTTT. It specifies CASSLRNNQPQHF.

This chain uses TRBV7-9 with TRBJ1-2; D remains unclear. CDR1 and CDR2 (germline): SEHNR, FQNEAQ (reference sequence). V was shortened by 2 bases and J by 4 bases, with 14 bases between the two germline ends. The CDR3 is 15 amino acids. CDR3 loop: CASSLNAGTLYGYTF. In nucleotides, the CDR3 is TGTGCCAGCAGCTTAAATGCGGGCACCCTCTATGGCTACACCTTC.

The rearrangement joins TRBV6-5 to TRBJ1-6; no reliable D call. V lost 6 bases to trimming and J lost 10 bases, with 10 bases between them. The V gene's germline CDR1 is MNHEY and CDR2 SVGAGI. CDR3 length: 12 amino acids. The CDR3 DNA sequence: TGTGCCAGCAGACGGAGAGACTCACCCCTCCACTTT. Translating gives CASRRRDSPLHF.

The chain is built from TRBV9 and TRBJ1-2, with 10 bases identical to TRBD1. Germline values: CDR1 SGDLS, CDR2 YYNGEE. With 0 bases clipped from V and 4 bases from J, the junction kept 3 bases outside the gene matches. The length of the CDR3 is 15 residues. CDR3 nucleotide sequence: TGTGCCAGCAGCGTAGCGACAGGGGGCACCTATGGCTACACCTTC. This gives the protein CASSVATGGTYGYTF.

V gene TRBV18 combines with J gene TRBJ2-7, with 8 bases matching TRBD2. The ends lost 6 bases at V and 6 bases at J; junction bases unmatched: 10. Germline CDR1 KGHSH, CDR2 LQKENI. This CDR3 spans 14 amino acids. The CDR3 sequence: CASSFGTSESEQYF. In DNA, the CDR3 is TGTGCCAGCTCGTTCGGGACTAGTGAGAGCGAGCAGTACTTC.

J is TRBJ1-2 and V is TRBV5-7; 9 bases match TRBD1. TRBV5-7 has ORF status, its function being uncertain. CDR3 size: 14 residues. V dropped 4 bases and J dropped 1; count of bases not matched to a gene: 2. CDR3 in DNA: TGTGCCAGCAGCGCGACAGGGGGTAACTATGGCTACACCTTC. Encoded protein: CASSATGGNYGYTF.

This chain links TRBV5-5 with TRBJ2-7, with D possibly being TRBD1 (6 bases). Germline assignment: CDR1 SGHKS and CDR2 YYEKEE (reference sequence). V was clipped by 4 bases and J by 5 bases, with 16 bases between them. CDR3 length equals 14 residues. The CDR3 DNA reads as TGTGCCAGCAGCCCACCGACCAGGGGTGACGAGCAGTACTTC. As protein: CASSPPTRGDEQYF.

V is TRBV19 and J is TRBJ2-1, with TRBD1 identical over 10 bases. The V gene's germline CDR1 is LNHDA and CDR2 SQIVND (reference sequence). The CDR3 runs to 15 residues. Losses at the gene ends were 5 bases for V and 5 bases for J; bases not matched to a gene: 6. The CDR3 nucleotides are TGTGCCAGTAGTCTCCGGGACAGGGGTGACAATGAGCAGTTCTTC. It encodes CASSLRDRGDNEQFF.

The chain links TRBV3-1 (or the pseudogene TRBV3-2) to TRBJ1-1, with 7 bases identical to TRBD1. Trimming removed 2 bases from V and 1 base from J; junction bases left unmatched: 4. Germline V gives CDR1 LGHDT, CDR2 YNNKEL (reference sequence). The CDR3 spans 15 residues. The CDR3 DNA reads TGTGCCAGCAGCCAACTGGGACAGACGAACACTGAAGCTTTCTTT. This translates into CASSQLGQTNTEAFF.

Only one count was recorded for this clone. The rearrangement uses TRBV7-9 and TRBJ2-3, with D perhaps matching TRBD1 (5 bases). CDR1 and CDR2 (germline): SEHNR, FQNEAQ (reference sequence). CDR3 length: 13 residues. The ends were cut back, 5 bases at V and 2 bases at J, with 8 bases in the middle. CDR3 DNA sequence: TGTGCCAGCAGCCCAGGGATCACAGATACGCAGTATTTT. It encodes CASSPGITDTQYF.

The chain couples TRBV27 to TRBJ1-6, with unresolved D. Germline V gene lookup returns CDR1 MNHEY and CDR2 SMNVEV (reference sequence). V lost 6 bases to trimming and J lost 3 bases, with 18 bases between them. The CDR3 consists of 17 residues. CDR3 bases: TGTGCCAGCAGGCCCACTTGGGTACAGAACTATAATTCACCCCTCCACTTT. Residues: CASRPTWVQNYNSPLHF.

The chain is built from TRBV19 and TRBJ1-2; 10 nucleotides agree with TRBD1. This CDR3 region has 16 residues. The ends lost 6 bases at V and 6 bases at J; junction bases unmatched: 13. Germline V lookup: CDR1 LNHDA, CDR2 SQIVND (reference sequence). CDR3 nucleotides: TGTGCCAGTAGCCAAAATCCGGGACAGGGGTTTCATGGCTACACCTTC. Its protein product is CASSQNPGQGFHGYTF. Full variable domain (outside the CDR3, taken from reference TRBV19 and TRBJ1-2): DGGITQSPKYLFRKEGQNVTLSCEQNLNHDAMYWYRQDPGQGLRLIYYSQIVNDFQKGDIAEGYSVSREKKESFPLTVTSAQKNPTAFYLCASSQNPGQGFHGYTFGSGTRLTVV.

The chain joins TRBV6-5 to TRBJ1-4; 9 positions match TRBD1. V lost 8 bases to trimming and J lost 12 bases; unmatched junction nucleotides: 16. The CDR3 covers 15 residues. Germline loops: CDR1 MNHEY, CDR2 SVGAGI. The CDR3 DNA follows: TGTGCCAGCGGACTTACAGGGGGCCCGTATGAGGAACTGTTTTTT. Translating it yields CASGLTGGPYEELFF.

The chain employs TRBV11-2 and TRBJ2-7; no definite D call. CDR3 size: 12 residues. Germline V gene sequence: CDR1 SGHAT, CDR2 FQNNGV. Deletions cut 5 bases from V and 3 bases from J, with 8 bases between. CDR3 sequence (DNA): TGTGCCAGCAGCGGTCTTAGCTACGAGCAGTACTTC. As protein: CASSGLSYEQYF.

V and J are TRBV11-2 and TRBJ2-7, with D possibly TRBD1 on 5 matching bases. Trimming pared 3 bases from V and 3 bases from J, leaving 6 bases between. Germline assignment: CDR1 SGHAT and CDR2 FQNNGV. The CDR3 runs 12 residues. The CDR3 bases are TGTGCCAGCAGCTTGCAGGGCTACGAGCAGTACTTC. It is translated as CASSLQGYEQYF. Using reference TRBV11-2 and TRBJ2-7 for the parts outside the CDR3, the full variable domain is EAGVAQSPRYKIIEKRQSVAFWCNPISGHATLYWYQQILGQGPKLLIQFQNNGVVDDSQLPKDRFSAERLKGVDSTLKIQPAKLEDSAVYLCASSLQGYEQYFGPGTRLTVT.

The chain has TRBV6-2 or TRBV6-3 and TRBJ1-5; 9 bases match TRBD1. Trimming at V came to 3 bases and at J to 2 bases, leaving 17 bases not matched to a gene. The CDR3 is 20 amino acids. The germline V gene encodes CDR1 MNHEY and CDR2 SVGEGT. The CDR3 DNA reads as TGTGCCAGCAGTTATGTTGTGGGACAGGGTGTGGAGAATGGCAATCAGCCCCAGCATTTT. Protein product: CASSYVVGQGVENGNQPQHF.

The chain employs TRBV15 and TRBJ1-6; D is ambiguous. This CDR3 is built from 14 residues. The germline gives CDR1 LNHNV, CDR2 YYDKDF (reference sequence). The germline V and J ends were trimmed by 1 base and 5 bases, with 6 bases remaining between them. The CDR3 DNA is TGTGCCACCAGCAGAGGGTTAGATAATTCACCCCTCCACTTT. It specifies CATSRGLDNSPLHF.

The V call is TRBV6-2 or TRBV6-3, the J call TRBJ1-2; 7 bases are shared with TRBD1. The CDR3 is 16 amino acids. Trimming took 5 bases from V and 3 from J; bases not matched to a gene: 12. Germline loops: CDR1 MNHEY, CDR2 SVGEGT. CDR3 in DNA: TGTGCCAGCAGTCCGACGACAGGGCGTAGAGACTATGGCTACACCTTC. Amino acid sequence: CASSPTTGRRDYGYTF.

This chain joins TRBV12-3 or TRBV12-4 and TRBJ2-3; unclear D gene. Trimming stripped 3 bases from V and 1 base from J, with 5 bases between. The CDR3 spans 13 residues. Written as DNA, the CDR3 is TGTGCCAGCAGTTTGACTCGCACAGATACGCAGTATTTT. This encodes CASSLTRTDTQYF.

The V gene is TRBV7-9, the J gene TRBJ1-1; D unresolved. The ends were cut back, 5 bases at V and 1 base at J, with 8 bases in the middle. The CDR3 is 13 amino acids. In germline, CDR1 is SEHNR, CDR2 FQNEAQ (reference sequence). The CDR3 bases are TGTGCCAGCAGCATGGAGGGGAACACTGAAGCTTTCTTT. As protein: CASSMEGNTEAFF.

This chain links TRBV5-1 with TRBJ1-2; D gene uncertain. The V gene lost 0 bases and the J gene lost 3 bases, with 9 bases spanning the gap. CDR3 length: 14 residues. CDR1 SGHRS and CDR2 YFSETQ come from the germline V gene. This CDR3 reads CASSLVEGDYGYTF. The DNA for the CDR3 is TGCGCCAGCAGCTTGGTGGAGGGCGACTATGGCTACACCTTC.

This chain connects TRBV19 to TRBJ1-2; possible D gene TRBD1, 6 bases. Trimming left V 3 bases short and J 0 bases short, with 23 bases between. CDR1 is LNHDA and CDR2 is SQIVND in the germline V gene (reference sequence). This CDR3 spans 19 amino acids. The CDR3 spells CASSIPRRTASLANYGYTF. The DNA of the CDR3 is TGTGCCAGTAGTATTCCCCGACGGACAGCCTCTCTAGCTAACTATGGCTACACCTTC.

The rearrangement links TRBV6-1 to TRBJ1-1; D is possibly TRBD1 (6 bases). CDR1 and CDR2 (germline): MNHNS, SASEGT. The CDR3 spans 14 residues. With 7 bases removed from V and 5 bases from J, the gap between germline ends came to 17 bases. CDR3 DNA sequence: TGTGCCAGCACCCTGGAGGGGGGAGGGACTGAAGCTTTCTTT. It is translated as CASTLEGGGTEAFF.